These 18 T cell receptor beta chains share one sample of origin, sequenced in a study of blood T cell repertoires in COVID-19. Produced via immunoSEQ multiplex PCR; TCRdb's table is partial and in-frame only. The sample carries about 210,000 clones, approximately 91% recorded once. Source material: peripheral blood. The receptors were sampled from a woman in her forties with acute or convalescent COVID-19.

The gene calls are TRBV2 and TRBJ1-1; TRBD1 matches 9 bases. Germline V gives CDR1 SNHLY, CDR2 FYNNEI. The CDR3 spans 14 residues. V gave up 7 bases and J gave up 2 bases; unmatched junction bases: 5. The CDR3 DNA reads TGTGCCAGCAAGGAGACAGGGGGTAACACTGAAGCTTTCTTT. Translated, it gives CASKETGGNTEAFF.

The genes are TRBV15 and TRBJ1-5, with D maybe TRBD1 (5 bases). This CDR3 comprises 15 residues. The V end lost 3 bases, the J end lost 7 bases, and 16 bases lay between the germline ends. The germline V gene has CDR1 LNHNV and CDR2 YYDKDF (reference sequence). CDR3 DNA sequence: TGTGCCACCAGCAGGGCAGGGCTTGGAGAACAGCCCCAGCATTTT. It encodes CATSRAGLGEQPQHF.

The rearrangement links TRBV6-1 to TRBJ2-3; the D is unclear. From germline, CDR1 is MNHNS and CDR2 SASEGT. This CDR3 region has 15 residues. Trimming removed 3 bases at V and 0 bases at J, with 10 bases between. In nucleotides, the CDR3 is TGTGCCAGCAGTGATCTAGGTTTTAGCACAGATACGCAGTATTTT. It is translated as CASSDLGFSTDTQYF.

The V call is TRBV7-6, the J call TRBJ2-3, with 8 bases matching TRBD2. J lost 4 bases, V lost 5 bases, and 11 bases had no gene match. The CDR3 runs 16 residues. Germline assignment: CDR1 SGHVS and CDR2 FNYEAQ. The CDR3 DNA sequence: TGTGCCAGCAGCCTGGAAGCGGGGGCCCCGTCAGATACGCAGTATTTT. Its protein is CASSLEAGAPSDTQYF. Filled out from reference TRBV7-6 and TRBJ2-3, the complete variable domain reads GAGVSQSPRYKVTKRGQDVALRCDPISGHVSLYWYRQALGQGPEFLTYFNYEAQQDKSGLPNDRFSAERPEGSISTLTIQRTEQRDSAMYRCASSLEAGAPSDTQYFGPGTRLTVL.

The gene calls are TRBV5-1 and TRBJ1-1, with a tentative D call TRBD1 (5 bases). V lost 0 bases and J lost 3, with 24 bases in between. The CDR3 runs 19 residues. The germline gives CDR1 SGHRS, CDR2 YFSETQ. CDR3 in DNA: TGCGCCAGCAGCTTGGAATACGGGGGAGGTAGATTAGGTGACACTGAAGCTTTCTTT. It translates to CASSLEYGGGRLGDTEAFF.

In its sample, this clone was seen once. The V call is TRBV19, the J call TRBJ2-7; D possibly corresponds to TRBD1 (6 bases). V was clipped by 3 bases and J by 6 bases, with 12 bases between them. CDR1 and CDR2 (germline): LNHDA, SQIVND (reference sequence). The CDR3 has 13 amino acids. CDR3 amino acids: CASSMGSRGEQYV. The DNA for the CDR3 is TGTGCCAGTAGTATGGGGAGCAGGGGCGAGCAGTACGTC.

V and J are TRBV28 and TRBJ2-7; TRBD1 matches 8 bases. The CDR3 is 14 residues long. The germline gives CDR1 MDHEN, CDR2 SYDVKM. J gave up 5 bases and V 5 bases, and 8 bases lay outside the gene matches. The CDR3 region is CASSGGMTGDEQYV. The CDR3 DNA is TGTGCCAGCAGTGGGGGGATGACAGGGGACGAGCAGTACGTC.

V gene TRBV5-1 combines with J gene TRBJ2-4; 9 bases line up with TRBD2. CDR3 length: 18 residues. Germline V gives CDR1 SGHRS, CDR2 YFSETQ. Germline trimming cut 1 base from V and 0 bases from J; bases unmatched to any gene: 8. For the CDR3, the DNA is TGCGCCAGCAGCTTGCCCAGCGGGGGGCTAAGAGCCAAAAACATTCAGTACTTC. Translating gives CASSLPSGGLRAKNIQYF.

The CDR3 DNA reads as TGTGCCAGCAGCCAAGTCAGTGTAGTTGGAGGGAGTGGAAACACCATATATTTT. Translation: CASSQVSVVGGSGNTIYF. V gene TRBV4-2 combines with J gene TRBJ1-3; no clear D. CDR1 and CDR2 (germline): LGHNA, YNFKEQ. The CDR3 has 18 residues. V was pared by 1 base and J by 3 bases, with 19 bases between.

V and J are TRBV3-1 (or the pseudogene TRBV3-2) and TRBJ2-1, with 9 nucleotides matching TRBD2. Trimming cost V 1 base and J 4 bases; bases outside gene matches: 2. Germline values: CDR1 LGHDT, CDR2 YNNKEL (reference sequence). CDR3 size: 15 residues. CDR3 amino acids: CASSQGRGGYNEQFF. The CDR3 nucleotides read TGTGCCAGCAGCCAAGGGCGGGGGGGTTACAATGAGCAGTTCTTC.

As concerns this clone: Relative to the germline gene, one junction end is altered; a read error may explain this. The V call is TRBV7-9, the J call TRBJ2-5, with D possibly TRBD2 on 5 matching bases. Germline V lookup: CDR1 SEHNR, CDR2 FQNEAQ (reference sequence). The CDR3 consists of 12 residues. In nucleotides, the CDR3 is TGTGCCAGCAGCCCGACCGAGGGTGCCCTTCACTTC. Translation gives CASSPTEGALHF.

This clone was detected once. The chain couples TRBV11-2 to TRBJ1-1; TRBD1 matches at 7 bases. From germline, CDR1 is SGHAT and CDR2 FQNNGV. V lost 3 bases to trimming and J lost 2 bases; unmatched junction nucleotides: 9. The CDR3 runs to 16 residues. CDR3 loop: CASSFRTGQSNTEAFF. Here the CDR3 DNA reads TGTGCCAGCAGCTTTCGGACGGGACAGTCAAACACTGAAGCTTTCTTT.

This clone occurred once. This CDR3 reads CASSPREGIYGYTF. The CDR3 DNA follows: TGTGCCAGCAGCCCGCGGGAGGGAATCTATGGCTACACCTTC. The chain uses TRBV3-1 (or the pseudogene TRBV3-2) and TRBJ1-2; D unclear. Germline V gene sequence: CDR1 LGHDT, CDR2 YNNKEL (reference sequence). V gave up 4 bases and J gave up 4 bases, with 13 bases separating them. The CDR3 spans 14 residues.

The rearrangement uses TRBV21-1 and TRBJ2-3; the table names TRBD1, a call not compared with the DNA. TRBV21-1 is a recognized pseudogene. The CDR3 extends over 14 amino acids. CDR3 protein: CASKGGADTDTQYF. CDR3 nucleotides: TGTGCCAGCAAAGGGGGAGCAGACACAGATACGCAGTATTTT.

This rearrangement joins TRBV28 to TRBJ2-1; 7 nucleotides match TRBD1. The V gene's germline CDR1 is MDHEN and CDR2 SYDVKM. The V gene end was trimmed by 0 bases and the J gene end by 5 bases; junction bases not matched to a gene: 4. This CDR3 has 15 residues. CDR3 sequence (DNA): TGTGCCAGCAGTTTATGGACAGGGATTAACAATGAGCAGTTCTTC. Amino acids: CASSLWTGINNEQFF.

Points on this clone: The junction departs from the called germline gene at one end, perhaps through a read error. The chain employs TRBV12-3 or TRBV12-4 and TRBJ1-2; 7 nucleotides align to TRBD1. The CDR3 extends over 13 amino acids. CDR3 bases: TGTGCCAGCAGCTTAGGGGGCTTCGGGGGCTACACCTTC. As protein: CASSLGGFGGYTF.

The chain carries TRBV4-1 and TRBJ1-4; D gene ambiguous. Germline V gene data show CDR1 as MGHRA and CDR2 as YSYEKL. The CDR3 extends over 17 amino acids. The ends were cut back, 0 bases at V and 0 bases at J, with 11 bases in the middle. Written as DNA, the CDR3 is TGCGCCAGCAGCCAAGATCAGCACAGTGCAACTAATGAAAAACTGTTTTTT. Its protein is CASSQDQHSATNEKLFF.

The rearrangement uses TRBV11-2 and TRBJ2-3; the D is unclear. The V end lost 5 bases, the J end lost 1 base, and 13 bases lay between the germline ends. Germline CDR1 reads SGHAT; CDR2 reads FQNNGV. This CDR3 is 15 amino acids long. CDR3 region: CASSLSYGGTDTQYF. The CDR3 DNA sequence: TGTGCCAGCAGCCTGTCCTACGGTGGCACAGATACGCAGTATTTT.